The 2 T cell receptor beta chains listed next were all sequenced from one sample in a study of shared T cell receptors in the human thymus. Sequencing used immunoSEQ multiplex PCR; TCRdb keeps in-frame clones, though not all of them. Of 720,000 or so clones in the sample, 80% to 90% were seen once. Another study also made use of these data, one on human thymus T cells.

The sequenced sample consisted of thymocytes. These receptors originate from a girl less than two years old with a congenital heart defect.

The chain employs TRBV11-2 and TRBJ2-5; a possible D gene is TRBD2 (5 bases). The CDR3 runs 13 residues. In germline, CDR1 is SGHAT, CDR2 FQNNGV. V shed 6 bases and J shed 2 bases, with 10 bases lying between them. CDR3 DNA: TGTGCCAGCAGGAGGGAAATTCAAGAGACCCAGTACTTC. The encoded protein is CASRREIQETQYF. The variable domain in full, with the rest retrieved from reference TRBV11-2 and TRBJ2-5, is EAGVAQSPRYKIIEKRQSVAFWCNPISGHATLYWYQQILGQGPKLLIQFQNNGVVDDSQLPKDRFSAERLKGVDSTLKIQPAKLEDSAVYLCASRREIQETQYFGPGTRLLVL.

This rearrangement joins TRBV2 to TRBJ1-1; maybe TRBD1 (6 bases). Trimming cost V 8 bases and J 2 bases, with 15 bases left between them. The CDR3 covers 14 residues. The germline V gene has CDR1 SNHLY and CDR2 FYNNEI. This chain's CDR3 is CASVQTGINTEAFF. The CDR3 nucleotides are TGTGCCAGCGTCCAGACAGGAATCAACACTGAAGCTTTCTTT.